This is a list of T cell receptor beta chains from one sample in a study of vaccination effects on CD4 cells after COVID-19. Their target antigens are unknown. The repertoire was sequenced with immunoSEQ multiplex PCR; TCRdb's copy has only in-frame clones and lacks some. The table includes about 41,000 clones, around 67% detected once. Sequencing used CD4+ T cells from PBMCs cultured with HCoV-OC43 spike peptides, obtained before COVID-19 vaccination. The receptor set was obtained from a human donor who received a COVID-19 vaccine. Both conserved end residues are part of each CDR3. A D gene is named only where the DNA matches it firmly. Rows give clone size only sometimes, using once, few, many, or a class for an expanded clone.

v_call: TRBV7-9
clone_size: few
d_call: TRBD2
j_call: TRBJ2-1
cdr3_nt: TGTGCCAGCAGCGCTAGCGGGAAGTACAATGAGCAGTTCTTC
cdr3_aa: CASSASGKYNEQFF

v_call: TRBV4-3
clone_size: -
d_call: TRBD1
j_call: TRBJ1-1
cdr3_nt: TGCGCCAGCAGCCCGGGACAGCTGAACACTGAAGCTTTCTTT
cdr3_aa: CASSPGQLNTEAFF

v_call: TRBV19
clone_size: -
d_call: -
j_call: TRBJ1-2
cdr3_nt: TGTGCCAGTAGTATGAAGGGGGGACATACCTATGGCTACACCTTC
cdr3_aa: CASSMKGGHTYGYTF

v_call: TRBV5-5
clone_size: -
d_call: TRBD1
j_call: TRBJ1-2
cdr3_nt: TGTGCCAGCAGCCCGGACAGGGGCTGGGGCTACACCTTC
cdr3_aa: CASSPDRGWGYTF

v_call: TRBV14
clone_size: -
d_call: -
j_call: TRBJ1-2
cdr3_nt: TGTGCCAGCAGCCAAGTGGACAAAGCTAACTATGGCTACACCTTC
cdr3_aa: CASSQVDKANYGYTF

v_call: TRBV30
clone_size: -
d_call: -
j_call: TRBJ1-1
cdr3_nt: TGTGCCTGGAGTCCCATCGACAGACGGGCTTTCTTT
cdr3_aa: CAWSPIDRRAFF

v_call: TRBV24-1
clone_size: once
d_call: -
j_call: TRBJ2-3
cdr3_nt: TGTGCCACCAGTGATTTTGGCGGGAGCACAGATACGCAGTATTTT
cdr3_aa: CATSDFGGSTDTQYF

v_call: TRBV6-5
clone_size: -
d_call: -
j_call: TRBJ1-2
cdr3_nt: TGTGCCAGCGTTTTGGTAGGGGGCTACACCTTC
cdr3_aa: CASVLVGGYTF

v_call: TRBV19
clone_size: -
d_call: TRBD1
j_call: TRBJ1-6
cdr3_nt: TGTGCCACCCAGACAGGGAGAGGGTCACCCCTCCACTTT
cdr3_aa: CATQTGRGSPLHF

v_call: TRBV3-1/TRBV3-2
clone_size: -
d_call: -
j_call: TRBJ1-6
cdr3_nt: TGTGCCAGCAGCCCCGGGGGCGCTTGGACTTCACCCCTCCACTTT
cdr3_aa: CASSPGGAWTSPLHF

v_call: TRBV7-3
clone_size: few
d_call: -
j_call: TRBJ2-2
cdr3_nt: TGTGCCAGCAGCGTAGGGGGGGCCGACGGGGAGCTGTTTTTT
cdr3_aa: CASSVGGADGELFF

v_call: TRBV6-2/TRBV6-3
clone_size: -
d_call: -
j_call: TRBJ1-2
cdr3_nt: TGTGCCAGCAGTCCCGGGGGATCTAACTATGGCTACACCTTC
cdr3_aa: CASSPGGSNYGYTF

v_call: TRBV14
clone_size: once
d_call: -
j_call: TRBJ1-4
cdr3_nt: TGTGCCAGCAGCCAGGCAGGAGCGGGGGTCGAAAAACTGTTTTTT
cdr3_aa: CASSQAGAGVEKLFF

v_call: TRBV5-5
clone_size: -
d_call: TRBD1
j_call: TRBJ2-5
cdr3_nt: TGTGCCAGCGGGACAGACCAAGAGACCCAGTACTTC
cdr3_aa: CASGTDQETQYF

v_call: TRBV5-8
clone_size: -
d_call: -
j_call: TRBJ2-1
cdr3_nt: TGTGCCAGCAGCTTGGCCAAGCTCTCAGGGTACAATGAGCAGTTCTTC
cdr3_aa: CASSLAKLSGYNEQFF

v_call: TRBV30
clone_size: -
d_call: -
j_call: TRBJ2-1
cdr3_nt: TGTGCCTGGAGTCCCGGACTTTTGAGCTCCTACAATGAGCAGTTCTTC
cdr3_aa: CAWSPGLLSSYNEQFF

v_call: TRBV7-2
clone_size: -
d_call: -
j_call: TRBJ1-6
cdr3_nt: TGTGCCAGCAGCCTCCAAGGGCGGTATAATTCACCCCTCCACTTT
cdr3_aa: CASSLQGRYNSPLHF

v_call: TRBV5-4
clone_size: -
d_call: -
j_call: TRBJ2-7
cdr3_nt: TGTGCCAGCAGCCTATCAGTTGGAGAGCAGTACTTC
cdr3_aa: CASSLSVGEQYF

v_call: TRBV5-6
clone_size: -
d_call: TRBD2
j_call: TRBJ2-2
cdr3_nt: TGTGCCAGCAGCTTCAGATCTAGCGGGACTAACACCGGGGAGCTGTTTTTT
cdr3_aa: CASSFRSSGTNTGELFF

v_call: TRBV3-1/TRBV3-2
clone_size: -
d_call: TRBD1
j_call: TRBJ1-2
cdr3_nt: TGTGCCAGCAGCCAATACAGGGGGGGCTACACCTTC
cdr3_aa: CASSQYRGGYTF

v_call: TRBV6-6
clone_size: -
d_call: -
j_call: TRBJ2-7
cdr3_nt: TGTGCCAGCAGCGACAGCGCCTCCAATTCCTACGAGCAGTACTTC
cdr3_aa: CASSDSASNSYEQYF

v_call: TRBV12-5
clone_size: -
d_call: TRBD1
j_call: TRBJ1-1
cdr3_nt: TGTGCTAGTGGTTTGGAGACAGGGAGTCCGCTCTTT
cdr3_aa: CASGLETGSPLF

v_call: TRBV7-9
clone_size: -
d_call: TRBD2
j_call: TRBJ2-1
cdr3_nt: TGTGCCAGCAGCTTAGCTCGGACTAGCGGGAACAATGAGCAGTTCTTC
cdr3_aa: CASSLARTSGNNEQFF

v_call: TRBV19
clone_size: -
d_call: TRBD1
j_call: TRBJ2-2
cdr3_nt: TGTGCCAGTAGCTCCGGACAGGAGGCCGGGGAGCTGTTTTTT
cdr3_aa: CASSSGQEAGELFF

v_call: TRBV6-2/TRBV6-3
clone_size: -
d_call: -
j_call: TRBJ2-4
cdr3_nt: TGTGCCAGCAGTTACTCAGGGAGTAACATTCAGTACTTC
cdr3_aa: CASSYSGSNIQYF

v_call: TRBV5-1
clone_size: -
d_call: TRBD2
j_call: TRBJ2-7
cdr3_nt: TGCGCCAGCAGCTTTTCTAGCGGGAGAGGGTCCTACGAGCAGTACTTC
cdr3_aa: CASSFSSGRGSYEQYF

v_call: TRBV28
clone_size: -
d_call: -
j_call: TRBJ2-7
cdr3_nt: TGTGCCAGCAGCGGCGATGGTCGCGCCTACGAGCAGTACTTC
cdr3_aa: CASSGDGRAYEQYF

v_call: TRBV18
clone_size: -
d_call: -
j_call: TRBJ1-3
cdr3_nt: TGTGCCAGCTCACCAGGATTCCTGGACACCATATATTTT
cdr3_aa: CASSPGFLDTIYF

v_call: TRBV12-5
clone_size: -
d_call: TRBD2
j_call: TRBJ2-1
cdr3_nt: TGTGCTAGTGGCCTCGCGGGAGGGCCTAATGAGCAGTTCTTC
cdr3_aa: CASGLAGGPNEQFF

v_call: TRBV7-2
clone_size: once
d_call: -
j_call: TRBJ2-5
cdr3_nt: TGTGCCAGCAGCTTAAGCGGGCCCAGGCAAGAGACCCAGTACTTC
cdr3_aa: CASSLSGPRQETQYF

v_call: TRBV19
clone_size: -
d_call: -
j_call: TRBJ1-6
cdr3_nt: TGTGCCAGTAGTATAGAAGGGGTATCCTATAATTCACCCCTCCACTTT
cdr3_aa: CASSIEGVSYNSPLHF

v_call: TRBV5-4
clone_size: few
d_call: TRBD1
j_call: TRBJ2-1
cdr3_nt: TGTGCCAGCAGCTCCCGGGACAGGGTAGCCGGTGAGCAGTTCTTC
cdr3_aa: CASSSRDRVAGEQFF

v_call: TRBV4-2
clone_size: -
d_call: -
j_call: TRBJ2-3
cdr3_nt: TGTGCCAGTCAACGATCCGCAAGGACAGATACGCAGTATTTT
cdr3_aa: CASQRSARTDTQYF

v_call: TRBV2
clone_size: -
d_call: -
j_call: TRBJ2-7
cdr3_nt: TGTGCCAGCAGCCAACCTCCGTACGAGCAGTACTTC
cdr3_aa: CASSQPPYEQYF

v_call: TRBV6-5
clone_size: -
d_call: TRBD1
j_call: TRBJ2-4
cdr3_nt: TGTGCCAGCAGGGAGACAGGGGGAGCCAAAAACATTCAGTACTTC
cdr3_aa: CASRETGGAKNIQYF

v_call: TRBV14
clone_size: many
d_call: -
j_call: TRBJ1-1
cdr3_nt: TGTGCCAGCAGCCAGCCAGGCCGGAGAGCTTTCTTT
cdr3_aa: CASSQPGRRAFF

v_call: TRBV19
clone_size: -
d_call: -
j_call: TRBJ2-7
cdr3_nt: TGTGCCAGTAGTCTGAGGATTGTGGGCGGGCGGCCACTGTCGTACGAGCAGTACTTC
cdr3_aa: CASSLRIVGGRPLSYEQYF

v_call: TRBV7-6
clone_size: -
d_call: -
j_call: TRBJ1-1
cdr3_nt: TGTGCCAGCAGCTCGACCATGAACACTGAAGCTTTCTTT
cdr3_aa: CASSSTMNTEAFF

v_call: TRBV19
clone_size: -
d_call: -
j_call: TRBJ1-3
cdr3_nt: TGTGCCAGTAGTATTGGTTTTGGAAACACCATATATTTT
cdr3_aa: CASSIGFGNTIYF

v_call: TRBV3-1/TRBV3-2
clone_size: few
d_call: -
j_call: TRBJ1-5
cdr3_nt: TGTGCCAGCAGCCAAGACAGACTCTTAAATCAGCCCCAGCATTTT
cdr3_aa: CASSQDRLLNQPQHF

v_call: TRBV6-5
clone_size: -
d_call: -
j_call: TRBJ2-7
cdr3_nt: TGTGCCAGCAGTCTCTACGGAGGGGTCGAGCAGTACTTC
cdr3_aa: CASSLYGGVEQYF

v_call: TRBV5-1
clone_size: once
d_call: TRBD2
j_call: TRBJ2-7
cdr3_nt: TGCGCCAGCAGCCCTAGCGGGAGGTTCAACGAGCAGTACTTC
cdr3_aa: CASSPSGRFNEQYF

v_call: TRBV18
clone_size: -
d_call: -
j_call: TRBJ2-3
cdr3_nt: TGTGCCAGCTCACCAGAGCGGGATACGCAGTATTTT
cdr3_aa: CASSPERDTQYF

v_call: TRBV28
clone_size: few
d_call: -
j_call: TRBJ1-2
cdr3_nt: TGTGCCAGCAGTTTAGAAGGCGGAAGGGGCTACACCTTC
cdr3_aa: CASSLEGGRGYTF

v_call: TRBV18
clone_size: -
d_call: -
j_call: TRBJ1-4
cdr3_nt: TGTGCCAGCCTCTCCGGGGCTCGAGAAAAACTGTTTTTT
cdr3_aa: CASLSGAREKLFF

v_call: TRBV5-1
clone_size: once
d_call: TRBD2
j_call: TRBJ2-3
cdr3_nt: TGCGCCAGCAGCTCACGACTAGCGAGCACAGATACGCAGTATTTT
cdr3_aa: CASSSRLASTDTQYF